What follows are 10 T cell receptor beta chains derived from one specimen sequenced in a study of tumor-infiltrating lymphocytes in glioblastoma multiforme. Multiple V-beta primers and a C-beta primer amplified TCRB from RNA. TCRdb redid the calling of the multiplex PCR reads with MiXCR, one entry per CDR3 protein. The profile shows thousands of distinct CDR3 sequences, 65% to 75% of them singletons. Sample: brain tumor tissue. These receptors all come from a male donor with glioblastoma.

A note on this clonotype: The junction does not match germline at one end; this may be a read error. The J gene is TRBJ2-7, the V gene TRBV28, with D uncertain. CDR1 and CDR2 (germline): MDHEN, SYDVKM. CDR3 size: 13 residues. DNA for the CDR3: TGTGCCAGCAGTCCCCAACAGCGATACGGGCAGTACTTC. This translates into CASSPQQRYGQYF.

This clonotype was observed once. The missing conserved phenylalanine or tryptophan at the end of this CDR3 makes a read error likely. J is TRBJ1-4 and V is TRBV20-1; 7 bases fit TRBD1. The CDR3 spans 13 residues. V gave up 6 bases and J gave up 10 bases; unmatched junction bases: 11. Germline V CDR1 and CDR2: DFQATT, SNEGSKA (reference sequence). CDR3 region: CSAKTGMDGKLFL. The DNA for the CDR3 is TGCAGTGCCAAGACAGGGATGGACGGAAAACTGTTTTTG.

This chain uses TRBV11-2 with TRBJ1-2, with 7 bases aligning to TRBD1. Germline assignment: CDR1 SGHAT and CDR2 FQNNGV. After removal of 10 bases from V and 3 bases from J, the junction contained 14 bases not matched to a gene. The CDR3 runs to 15 residues. Written as DNA, the CDR3 is TGTGCCATTAGCCAGCCGACAGGGATTTACTATGGCTACACCTTC. Its protein product is CAISQPTGIYYGYTF. Filled out from reference TRBV11-2 and TRBJ1-2, the complete variable domain reads EAGVAQSPRYKIIEKRQSVAFWCNPISGHATLYWYQQILGQGPKLLIQFQNNGVVDDSQLPKDRFSAERLKGVDSTLKIQPAKLEDSAVYLCAISQPTGIYYGYTFGSGTRLTVV.

Remarks on this clonotype: Its ends do not fully match the called genes, so a read error is possible. The rearrangement uses TRBV28 and TRBJ2-7; 8 nucleotides agree with TRBD2. Germline loops: CDR1 MDHEN, CDR2 SYDVKM. The CDR3 is made up of 15 amino acids. CDR3 nucleotides: TGTGCCGGCAGTTTATGTGGGGCTAGCGGGTACGAGCAGTACTTC. This codes for CAGSLCGASGYEQYF.

This clonotype is classed as medium-sized. The chain carries TRBV6-1 and TRBJ1-2; unclear D gene. Germline CDR1 reads MNHNS; CDR2 reads SASEGT. The CDR3 has 15 residues. Trimming stripped 2 bases from V and 5 bases from J, with 15 bases between. CDR3 region: CASSETEGLWYGYTF. DNA of the CDR3: TGTGCCAGCAGTGAAACTGAGGGCTTATGGTATGGCTACACCTTC.

For this clonotype: The junction shows a germline mismatch at one end, possibly a read error. The CDR3 DNA is TGCAGCTTTGAGGGCGACAGAGGGAGGGCAGAGACCCAGTACTTC. Its translation: CSFEGDRGRAETQYF. This chain uses TRBV29-1 with TRBJ2-5; 7 bases agree with TRBD2. Germline CDR1 SQVTM, CDR2 ANQGSEA. CDR3 length equals 15 residues.

The rearrangement uses TRBV5-6 and TRBJ2-2; TRBD2 matches at 13 bases. The CDR3 consists of 15 residues. J lost 1 base, V lost 9 bases, and 3 bases had no gene match. Germline V gene sequence: CDR1 SGHDT, CDR2 YYEEEE. The CDR3 coding sequence is TGTGCCACCGGGACTAGCGGGATGAACACCGGGGAGCTGTTTTTT. Translation gives CATGTSGMNTGELFF.

This clonotype was picked up one time. The V call is TRBV11-1, the J call TRBJ2-1, with D tentatively TRBD2 (5 bases). The V and J ends lost 4 bases and 10 bases respectively, with 14 bases between them. Germline loops: CDR1 SGHAT, CDR2 FQDESV (reference sequence). The CDR3 runs to 13 residues. The CDR3 spells CASSSRIEGEQFF. For the CDR3, the DNA is TGTGCCAGCAGCTCGAGAATTGAGGGCGAGCAGTTCTTC.

Note on this clonotype: A junction boundary mismatches the germline segment, possibly from a read error. The rearrangement links TRBV6-2 or TRBV6-3 to TRBJ2-3; D remains ambiguous. Looked up from germline, CDR1 is MNHEY and CDR2 is SVGEGT. The CDR3 has 14 amino acids. CDR3 residues: CASSTTPNTDTKNF. The CDR3 nucleotides are TGTGCCAGCAGCACGACACCGAACACAGATACGAAGAACTTT.

J is TRBJ2-1 and V is TRBV6-2 or TRBV6-3, with D tentatively TRBD2 (6 bases). Trimming removed 6 bases at V and 6 bases at J, with 12 bases between. This CDR3 has 13 residues. Germline CDR1 reads MNHEY; CDR2 reads SVGEGT. This chain's CDR3 is CASRPPGVNEQFF. CDR3 bases: TGTGCCAGCAGACCCCCGGGAGTCAATGAGCAGTTCTTC.